The 24 T cell receptor beta chains below all came from one sample that was sequenced in a study of post-analysis software for immune sequencing data. Study results and caveats: Patients showed TRBV5-6, TRBV5-1 and TRBV20-1 among five TRBV segments more frequent than in controls.

Antigen specificity for these receptors is unknown. The authors incorporated unique molecular identifiers into the TCR beta cDNA libraries. TCRdb re-derived calls from the PCR reads in MiXCR, one entry per CDR3 protein. The repertoire consists of 600,000 to 700,000 distinct CDR3 sequences, with over 45% occurring once and the leading ten covering around 10%. Sequencing was carried out using blood. The receptors come from a girl aged 2-10 years with multiple sclerosis.

The chain couples TRBV7-8 to TRBJ1-2; D unclear. The CDR3 covers 16 residues. Trimming removed 3 bases from V and 10 bases from J, with 24 bases in between. CDR1 is SGHVS and CDR2 is FQNEAQ in the germline V gene. The CDR3 coding sequence is TGTGCCAGCAGCTTCCTAGACCCGGAGGAGGGAATTGACTACACCTTC. It encodes CASSFLDPEEGIDYTF.

The genes are TRBV12-3 or TRBV12-4 and TRBJ2-2, with 7 bases matching TRBD2. The CDR3 extends over 14 amino acids. J gave up 3 bases and V 10 bases, and 8 bases lay outside the gene matches. CDR3: CATGGRGDTGELFF. The CDR3 bases are TGTGCCACCGGGGGTCGGGGGGACACCGGGGAGCTGTTTTTT.

This clonotype was observed a few times. CDR3 loop: CATSEGSNQPQHF. In nucleotides, the CDR3 is TGTGCCACCAGTGAGGGGAGCAATCAGCCCCAGCATTTT. V usage is TRBV24-1 and J usage is TRBJ1-5, with D unclear. Germline CDR1 reads KGHDR; CDR2 reads SFDVKD. V dropped 4 bases and J dropped 1 base, with 4 bases sitting between them. This CDR3 comprises 13 residues.

This clonotype has only a few counts. The chain joins TRBV7-8 to TRBJ1-2; possibly TRBD1 for D (6 bases). Looked up from germline, CDR1 is SGHVS and CDR2 is FQNEAQ. V lost 4 bases and J lost 8, with 17 bases in between. The CDR3 has 14 residues. The CDR3 loop is CASSSRDILGGYTF. In DNA form, the CDR3 reads TGTGCCAGCAGCTCCCGGGACATCCTTGGAGGCTACACCTTC.

The sample holds a few counts of this clonotype. V is TRBV6-5 and J is TRBJ2-3; perhaps D is TRBD1 or TRBD2 (5 bases each). The ends were cut back, 4 bases at V and 4 bases at J, with 12 bases in the middle. The CDR3 consists of 14 residues. From germline, CDR1 is MNHEY and CDR2 SVGAGI. The CDR3 spells CASSSGTPSDTQYF. CDR3 nucleotide sequence: TGTGCCAGCAGTTCTGGGACCCCTTCAGATACGCAGTATTTT.

In this sample, this clonotype turned up a few times. Here the CDR3 reads CASSSGFLAGGPNEQFF. The CDR3 DNA is TGTGCCAGCAGCTCCGGATTTCTAGCGGGAGGGCCGAATGAGCAGTTCTTC. This chain joins TRBV7-2 and TRBJ2-1; 12 nucleotides match TRBD2. Germline CDR1 reads SGHTA; CDR2 reads FQGNSA. Germline trimming cut 4 bases from V and 7 bases from J; bases unmatched to any gene: 11. The CDR3 spans 17 residues.

The chain recombines TRBV3-1 with TRBJ2-5; D ambiguous. The J call is doubtful: the DNA matches TRBJ2-7 better. The germline gives CDR1 LGHDT, CDR2 YNNKEL (reference sequence). The CDR3 is 17 residues long. The CDR3: CASSQGTPWQAAYEQYF. The CDR3 DNA sequence: TGTGCCAGCAGCCAAGGCACCCCCTGGCAGGCGGCCTACGAGCAGTACTTC.

The chain recombines TRBV20-1 with TRBJ2-7; 9 bases are a match to TRBD2. The germline CDR1 and CDR2 sequences are DFQATT and SNEGSKA (reference sequence). The CDR3 is 13 residues long. V lost 1 base to trimming and J lost 3 bases; unmatched junction nucleotides: 1. CDR3 sequence reads: CSARGLAVYEQYF. The CDR3 bases are TGCAGTGCTAGAGGACTAGCGGTCTACGAGCAGTACTTC.

The chain joins TRBV29-1 to TRBJ2-7, with a possible D match to TRBD1 (5 bases). The germline V gene encodes CDR1 SQVTM and CDR2 ANQGSEA. There are 12 residues in the CDR3. V lost 7 bases and J 1 base, leaving 11 bases between the germline ends. CDR3 in DNA: TGCAGCGCCGCGGACATTTCCTACGAGCAGTACTTC. Translation: CSAADISYEQYF.

The rearrangement joins TRBV11-2 to TRBJ2-1; D gene unclear. Trimming cost V 3 bases and J 6 bases, with 15 bases left between them. This CDR3 has 15 residues. CDR1 SGHAT and CDR2 FQNNGV come from the germline V gene. The DNA for the CDR3 is TGTGCCAGCAGCTTGCGAGTTACGAATTCCAATGAGCAGTTCTTC. This codes for CASSLRVTNSNEQFF.

The gene calls are TRBV30 and TRBJ2-3; D is uncertain. The CDR3 covers 14 residues. The V gene's germline CDR1 is GTSNPN and CDR2 SVGIG (reference sequence). The V end was cut by 2 bases, the J end by 5 bases, with 14 bases between. The CDR3 DNA reads as TGTGCCTGGAGTATCGAGGTGGGGAAAGATACGCAGTATTTT. Its protein is CAWSIEVGKDTQYF.

The rearrangement uses TRBV25-1 and TRBJ2-1; possibly TRBD1 or TRBD2 for D (6 bases each). V was shortened by 3 bases and J by 5 bases, with 17 bases between the two germline ends. Looked up from germline, CDR1 is MGHDK and CDR2 is SYGVNS. The length of the CDR3 is 16 residues. CDR3 sequence reads: CASSDRRQRGDNEQFF. CDR3 nucleotides: TGTGCCAGCAGTGATAGGCGTCAGAGGGGGGACAATGAGCAGTTCTTC. The full variable domain, completed using reference TRBV25-1 and TRBJ2-1, is EADIYQTPRYLVIGTGKKITLECSQTMGHDKMYWYQQDPGMELHLIHYSYGVNSTEKGDLSSESTVSRIRTEHFPLTLESARPSHTSQYLCASSDRRQRGDNEQFFGPGTRLTVL.

The V call is TRBV21-1, the J call TRBJ1-2. TRBV21-1 is a pseudogene. This CDR3 spans 12 amino acids. CDR3 residues: CARQGSFYGYTF. The CDR3 DNA reads TGTGCCAGACAAGGGTCGTTCTATGGCTACACCTTC.

The chain joins TRBV7-2 to TRBJ2-3, with 11 bases lining up with TRBD2. V dropped 5 bases and J dropped 0; count of bases not matched to a gene: 10. The germline gives CDR1 SGHTA, CDR2 FQGNSA. The CDR3 runs 18 residues. This CDR3 is CASSIFSGGAYSTDTQYF. In nucleotides, the CDR3 is TGTGCCAGCAGCATCTTTAGCGGGGGGGCTTACAGCACAGATACGCAGTATTTT. The full variable domain, with the rest looked up from reference TRBV7-2 and TRBJ2-3, is GAGVSQSPSNKVTEKGKDVELRCDPISGHTALYWYRQSLGQGLEFLIYFQGNSAPDKSGLPSDRFSAERTGGSVSTLTIQRTQQEDSAVYLCASSIFSGGAYSTDTQYFGPGTRLTVL.

The J gene is TRBJ2-7, the V gene TRBV20-1; TRBD2 matches 13 bases. The V gene end was trimmed by 5 bases and the J gene end by 2 bases; junction bases not matched to a gene: 3. The CDR3 contains 14 residues. In germline, CDR1 is DFQATT, CDR2 SNEGSKA (reference sequence). The CDR3 loop reads CSAWTSGSAYEQYF. The CDR3 nucleotides are TGCAGTGCTTGGACTAGCGGGAGCGCCTACGAGCAGTACTTC.

The gene calls are TRBV10-3 and TRBJ2-7; D assignment may be TRBD1 or TRBD2 (5 bases each). V was cut by 8 bases and J by 2 bases, with 19 bases left in between. The CDR3 extends over 15 amino acids. Germline V gives CDR1 ENHRY, CDR2 SYGVKD. The CDR3 sequence is CAISTGTSEAYEQYF. The CDR3 DNA follows: TGTGCCATCTCAACGGGGACCAGCGAAGCCTACGAGCAGTACTTC.

The V and J genes are TRBV6-5 and TRBJ2-3, with a tentative D call TRBD2 (6 bases). Trimming took off 6 bases at V and 5 bases at J, with 12 bases between the two ends. CDR3 length: 13 amino acids. CDR1 and CDR2 (germline): MNHEY, SVGAGI. CDR3 nucleotide sequence: TGTGCCAGCAGGCCTGCTAGCGTAGATACGCAGTATTTT. It is translated as CASRPASVDTQYF.

Concerning this clonotype itself: A much larger clone sits a single nucleotide away, making a read error possible. J is TRBJ2-7 and V is TRBV15; 8 bases align to TRBD2. This CDR3 comprises 13 residues. Germline CDR1 is LNHNV and CDR2 is YYDKDF (reference sequence). V dropped 4 bases and J dropped 12; count of bases not matched to a gene: 11. DNA of the CDR3: TGTGCCACCAGCAAGTTCGGGGGGGAGACCCCGTACTTC. It codes for CATSKFGGETPYF.

The chain has TRBV5-5 and TRBJ2-5, with 8 nucleotides matching TRBD2. The CDR3 contains 17 residues. The ends lost 4 bases at V and 3 bases at J; junction bases unmatched: 14. The germline gives CDR1 SGHKS, CDR2 YYEKEE (reference sequence). The CDR3 is CASSGGRRTSWEETQYF. DNA of the CDR3: TGTGCCAGCAGCGGGGGCCGCAGGACTAGCTGGGAAGAGACCCAGTACTTC.

This clonotype was observed a handful of times. The gene calls are TRBV4-2 and TRBJ2-2, with D tentatively TRBD1 (5 bases). The V gene lost 0 bases and the J gene lost 5 bases, with 16 bases spanning the gap. Germline CDR1 LGHNA, CDR2 YNFKEQ. The CDR3 has 17 amino acids. CDR3 loop: CASSQESSREGTGELFF. The CDR3 bases are TGTGCCAGCAGCCAAGAGTCGTCCAGGGAAGGAACCGGGGAGCTGTTTTTT.

The rearrangement uses TRBV12-3 or TRBV12-4 and TRBJ2-3, with D possibly matching TRBD1 (6 bases). V lost 10 bases and J lost 1, with 15 bases in between. The CDR3 length is 14 residues. CDR3: CATRGLPRTDTQYF. The CDR3 coding sequence is TGTGCCACCAGGGGCTTGCCGCGCACAGATACGCAGTATTTT.

Worth noting for this clonotype: Sequence at one end of the junction differs from germline and may be a read error. V and J are TRBV18 and TRBJ2-5; the match to TRBD2 covers 10 bases. The end of the DNA is better explained by TRBJ2-7, so the J call may be wrong. There are 16 residues in the CDR3. Germline V gene data show CDR1 as KGHSH and CDR2 as LQKENI. CDR3: CAGSPPGLAGVDEQYF. The CDR3 nucleotides read TGTGCCGGCTCACCACCTGGGCTAGCGGGAGTAGACGAGCAGTACTTC.

The V gene is TRBV20-1, the J gene TRBJ2-3; 8 bases line up with TRBD2. CDR1 is DFQATT and CDR2 is SNEGSKA in the germline V gene (reference sequence). Trimming took 0 bases from V and 3 from J; bases not matched to a gene: 8. The CDR3 totals 16 residues. CDR3 protein: CSARDLEAGETDTQYF. The CDR3 DNA is TGCAGTGCTAGAGATCTGGAAGCGGGAGAGACAGATACGCAGTATTTT.

The chain joins TRBV6-5 to TRBJ1-2; no reliable D call. Germline lookup yields CDR1 MNHEY and CDR2 SVGAGI. V was clipped by 6 bases and J by 4 bases, with 9 bases between them. CDR3 length equals 12 residues. The DNA of the CDR3 is TGTGCCAGCAGAGGACCTTCCTATGGCTACACCTTC. Encoded protein: CASRGPSYGYTF.